The rows below give T cell receptor beta chains drawn from one sample of a study of blood T cell repertoires in COVID-19. The protocol was immunoSEQ multiplex PCR, while the TCRdb copy is restricted to in-frame clones and leaves out a portion. The sample includes roughly 100,000 clones, roughly 87% of them seen just once. The sample was peripheral blood. The receptor source for this set is a man aged 50 to 59 in a cohort sampled during active COVID-19. The CDR3 runs from the conserved cysteine through the conserved F or W. D genes are given only for firm matches. Not every row has a clone size; where given, it reads once, few, many or a size class.

TRBD1	NA	TRBV5-1	14	TRBJ1-2	TGCGCCAGCACCAGGGACAGGGTTCTTGGGGGCTACACCTTC	CASTRDRVLGGYTF
NA	few	TRBV15	17	TRBJ2-3	TGTGCCACCAGCAGAGATCGAAGGGGGAGACTCACAGATACGCAGTATTTT	CATSRDRRGRLTDTQYF
TRBD1	NA	TRBV11-3	16	TRBJ1-1	TGTGCCAGCAGCTTAGGGGGGACAGGGGATAGGACTGAAGCTTTCTTT	CASSLGGTGDRTEAFF
NA	NA	TRBV6-1	15	TRBJ2-3	TGTGCCAGCAGTGAAAGGAGAGCGGGCACAGATACGCAGTATTTT	CASSERRAGTDTQYF
NA	NA	TRBV27	14	TRBJ1-6	TGTGCCAGCAGTTTATGGGGGGAAAATTCACCCCTCCACTTT	CASSLWGENSPLHF
NA	NA	TRBV11-3	13	TRBJ2-4	TGTGCCAGCAGCGATCAACTAGTGGACATTCAGTACTTC	CASSDQLVDIQYF
NA	NA	TRBV29-1	14	TRBJ2-4	TGCAGCGTTGAAATACAGGGAGCCAAAAACATTCAGTACTTC	CSVEIQGAKNIQYF
TRBD2	NA	TRBV5-4	16	TRBJ2-5	TGTGCCAGCAGCTTGGCTCTAGCGGGGACCCAAGAGACCCAGTACTTC	CASSLALAGTQETQYF
NA	NA	TRBV5-1	12	TRBJ2-1	TGCGCCAGCAGCTTGGCCGCGGGAGAGCAGTTCTTC	CASSLAAGEQFF
TRBD2	once	TRBV3-1/TRBV3-2	15	TRBJ2-5	TGTGCCAGCAGCCCCGGACTAGCGGGGTTTGAGACCCAGTACTTC	CASSPGLAGFETQYF
NA	NA	TRBV9	13	TRBJ2-1	TGTGCCAGCAGCGCTAGCTCCTACAATGAGCAGTTCTTC	CASSASSYNEQFF
TRBD1	NA	TRBV14	15	TRBJ2-4	TGTGCCAGCAGCCACCCCCGATGGGGACAGGAGATTCAGTACTTC	CASSHPRWGQEIQYF
TRBD2	few	TRBV27	16	TRBJ2-3	TGTGCCAGCAGTCTACTAGCGGGGGCGAGCACAGATACGCAGTATTTT	CASSLLAGASTDTQYF
NA	NA	TRBV7-9	15	TRBJ2-5	TGTGCCAGCAGCCCCCTGGACACCTACCAAGAGACCCAGTACTTC	CASSPLDTYQETQYF
NA	NA	TRBV7-8	12	TRBJ1-1	TGTGCCAGCAGCTTATCCGACACTGAAGCTTTCTTT	CASSLSDTEAFF
NA	NA	TRBV7-9	15	TRBJ2-3	TGTGCCAGCAGCCTAAAGGAGTCGGCCACAGATACGCAGTATTTT	CASSLKESATDTQYF
TRBD1	NA	TRBV9	14	TRBJ1-2	TGTGCCAGCAGCGCAGGACAGGGGGGCTATGGCTACACCTTC	CASSAGQGGYGYTF
TRBD2	many	TRBV2	15	TRBJ2-1	TGTGCCAGCGACGGACTAGCGGGGGGAGGAGTTGAGCAGTTCTTC	CASDGLAGGGVEQFF
TRBD2	NA	TRBV19	16	TRBJ2-3	TGTGCCAGTAGTATAGGGCGGGGGAGAAGCACAGATACGCAGTATTTT	CASSIGRGRSTDTQYF
NA	NA	TRBV7-8	15	TRBJ1-1	TGTGCCAGCAGCTCACCGACAGGTACGGGCACTGAAGCTTTCTTT	CASSSPTGTGTEAFF
NA	NA	TRBV19	13	TRBJ1-1	TGTGCCAGTAGTACCTCTATGAACACTGAAGCTTTCTTT	CASSTSMNTEAFF
NA	NA	TRBV11-3	16	TRBJ2-3	TGTGCCAGCAGCGACCTGGGACTGGGGGTGACAGATACGCAGTATTTT	CASSDLGLGVTDTQYF
NA	NA	TRBV18	13	TRBJ1-6	TGTGCCAGCTCACCATCGACGGGTGCACCCCTCCACTTT	CASSPSTGAPLHF
TRBD1	NA	TRBV9	15	TRBJ2-2	TGTGCCAGCAGCTCCCGGACAGGGCCCACCGGGGAGCTGTTTTTT	CASSSRTGPTGELFF
TRBD1	NA	TRBV7-2	18	TRBJ1-4	TGTGCCAGCAGCTACGTGCCACTGGACAGGGTGAAGAATGAAAAACTGTTTTTT	CASSYVPLDRVKNEKLFF
NA	once	TRBV5-4	15	TRBJ1-6	TGTGCCAGCAGCTTGGCCGGGGGATATAATTCACCCCTCCACTTT	CASSLAGGYNSPLHF
TRBD2	NA	TRBV6-5	15	TRBJ2-2	TGTGCCAGCCACCTAGCGGGGGGGTTCACCGGGGAGCTGTTTTTT	CASHLAGGFTGELFF
NA	NA	TRBV2	13	TRBJ2-5	TGTGCCAGCAGTGATTCGCCTAAGGAGACCCAGTACTTC	CASSDSPKETQYF
NA	few	TRBV3-1/TRBV3-2	13	TRBJ1-6	TGTGCCAGCAACCGGGGGGTTTCTTCACCCCTCCACTTT	CASNRGVSSPLHF
TRBD1	NA	TRBV19	18	TRBJ1-1	TGTGCCAGTACCCAGATGAGAAGAGGGCTGCCAGGGGGGCGCGAAGCTTTCTTT	CASTQMRRGLPGGREAFF
TRBD2	NA	TRBV12-5	18	TRBJ2-6	TGTGCTAGTGGGAGCTGCCGGGGAGGGATTTCTGGGGCCAACGTCCTGACTTTC	CASGSCRGGISGANVLTF
NA	once	TRBV5-1	14	TRBJ1-3	TGCGCCAGCAGTCCGGACTTCTCTGGAAACACCATATATTTT	CASSPDFSGNTIYF
NA	few	TRBV5-4	14	TRBJ1-4	TGTGCCAGCAGCGCGGGACTGGGAAATGAAAAACTGTTTTTT	CASSAGLGNEKLFF
NA	NA	TRBV19	12	TRBJ2-5	TGTGCCAGTAGGGCCGGGGAAGAGACCCAGTACTTC	CASRAGEETQYF
TRBD2	once	TRBV19	15	TRBJ2-1	TGTGCCAGTAGTATGAGCGAGCGGGGGTACAATGAGCAGTTCTTC	CASSMSERGYNEQFF
NA	NA	TRBV6-5	12	TRBJ2-3	TGTGCCAGCAGTCCTGGGGGGGATACGCAGTATTTT	CASSPGGDTQYF
NA	NA	TRBV19	15	TRBJ2-2	TGTGCCAGCCGGAAACAGGGAAGCGGTACCGGGGAGCTGTTTTTT	CASRKQGSGTGELFF
NA	NA	TRBV6-6	14	TRBJ2-1	TGTGCCAGCAGTTCATCACGGGGGAACAATGAGCAGTTCTTC	CASSSSRGNNEQFF